This T cell receptor beta chain was recorded in a study of human T cells and chemical hapten exposure. General study points: Patch test score rose with PT1 expanded TCRs, significant at 8, 16, 32, not 4.

In TCRdb, the RACE reads were re-called with MiXCR into one record per CDR3 protein. The table lists roughly 36,000 distinct CDR3 sequences, 10% of them singletons. This clonotype was detected a few times. Antigen specificity is unknown. Time point indicated: pre-sensitization, week 0. Treatment in this sample: therapeutic diphenylcyclopropenone sensitization with weekly scalp DPC. The starting material, unfractionated whole blood, was used for total RNA extraction. After removal of 0 bases from V and 7 bases from J, the junction contained 8 bases not matched to a gene. The germline V gene encodes CDR1 LGHDT and CDR2 YNNKEL (reference sequence). The CDR3 covers 15 residues.

The rearrangement links TRBV3-1 to TRBJ2-7; 8 bases line up with TRBD2. The TCR sequence derives from a man aged 45-65 years with alopecia areata. Some clones in this sample may be carry-over from other donors' samples. Sequencing used whole blood, obtained in connection with sensitization to the hapten diphenylcyclopropenone (DPC). Here the CDR3 reads CASSQEAAGASEQYF. CDR3 nucleotide sequence: TGTGCCAGCAGCCAAGAGGCAGCGGGAGCTTCTGAGCAGTACTTC.